Included here is one TCR beta chain sequence, with context. This entry comes from a study of blood T cell repertoires in COVID-19. Study-level background: The United States, Italy and Spain were the sources of the acute and convalescent COVID-19 samples. Sources were T cells, B-cell-depleted T cells, or PBMCs; the material itself was cDNA or gDNA.

Under the authors' procedure: Amplification with reference gene primers provided the estimates of nucleated cell counts. Generated by immunoSEQ multiplex PCR, the TCRdb table keeps only in-frame clones and is missing some. V, J and clone size were drawn from that table, and D and trimming were deduced from the DNA. This table has approximately 120,000 clones, roughly 86% appearing once. Unmatched junction bases numbered 5, after V lost 3 bases and J lost 2 bases. The germline V gene has CDR1 LNHDA and CDR2 SQIVND (reference sequence). The CDR3 consists of 15 residues. Sequenced input: peripheral blood. The source of this sequence is a human donor in a cohort sampled during active COVID-19. The V gene is TRBV19, the J gene TRBJ1-2; 8 bases map to TRBD1. CDR3 DNA: TGTGCCAGTAGTATTTCGACAGGGGCCAACTATGGCTACACCTTC. Its translation: CASSISTGANYGYTF.